This TCR beta chain was captured in a study of T cell clonality in common variable immunodeficiency. Findings and caveats of the study: In common variable immunodeficiency, TCR beta chains reportedly carried fewer deletions and N-nucleotide insertions. Fewer TCRbeta clones were shared among CVID subjects than controls. Patient heterogeneity in the CVID cohort limited correlations between repertoire features and clinical complications.

This CDR3 is built from 14 residues. Germline V CDR1 and CDR2: SEHNR, FQNEAQ (reference sequence). The assay was immunoSEQ multiplex PCR, and TCRdb's table has in-frame clones only and misses some. The table lists about 81,000 clones, with no singletons. This clone was seen ten or more times. The antigen remains unidentified. The read ends 3 residues shy of where the CDR3 ends; the end is completed using the germline J gene. The source is a person aged 18 to 70 in good health. Sequenced: peripheral blood mononuclear cells. The chain recombines TRBV7-9 with TRBJ1-2, with 7 bases lining up with TRBD1. The covered CDR3 bases are TGTGCCAGCAGCGCCGGGACAGATGCCAAAGGC. Translating it yields CASSAGTDAKG. The whole CDR3 is CASSAGTDAKGYTF.